This is a list of T cell receptor beta chains from one sample in a study of TIL therapy for anti-PD-1-resistant metastatic lung cancer. Libraries were prepared by immunoSEQ multiplex PCR; TCRdb keeps only in-frame clonotypes and omits some of them. Altogether about 2,100 clones are present, roughly 80% being singletons, with the ten largest covering roughly 8%. The sample consisted of tumor tissue, taken at baseline. These receptors were obtained from a person aged 25 to 80 with non-small cell lung cancer. Both conserved end residues are part of each CDR3. D genes are given only for firm matches. Expanded clones get a size class; other rows say once, few or many, or leave the size out.

d_gene,abundance,v_gene,len,j_gene,CDR3aa,CDR3nt
TRBD2,once,TRBV19,16,TRBJ2-3,CASSLRLAGDRDTQYF,TGTGCCAGTAGTTTACGACTAGCGGGAGATCGGGATACGCAGTATTTT
TRBD2,NA,TRBV9,15,TRBJ2-7,CASSTGLAGAYEQYF,TGTGCCAGCAGCACGGGACTAGCGGGAGCCTACGAGCAGTACTTC
NA,NA,TRBV5-5,14,TRBJ2-7,CASSLEWGTYEQYF,TGTGCCAGCAGCTTGGAGTGGGGTACCTACGAGCAGTACTTC
TRBD2,NA,TRBV29-1,13,TRBJ2-1,CSVDLGRVNEQFF,TGCAGCGTTGATTTGGGGAGGGTCAATGAGCAGTTCTTC
NA,NA,TRBV5-6,14,TRBJ2-3,CASSFQLRTDTQYF,TGTGCCAGCAGCTTTCAGTTGCGGACGGATACGCAGTATTTT
TRBD1,NA,TRBV7-2,15,TRBJ1-2,CASSLLQGANYGYTF,TGTGCCAGCAGCTTATTACAGGGGGCTAACTATGGCTACACCTTC
TRBD1,NA,TRBV5-4,13,TRBJ1-1,CASSSHRGRAAFF,TGTGCCAGCAGCTCCCACAGGGGGCGTGCGGCTTTCTTT
NA,NA,TRBV6-5,14,TRBJ1-4,CASSPRPRSEKLFF,TGTGCCAGCAGTCCTCGGCCCAGATCGGAAAAACTGTTTTTT
NA,NA,TRBV6-5,15,TRBJ2-1,CASSYRTPSYNEQFF,TGTGCCAGCAGTTACCGGACTCCTTCCTACAATGAGCAGTTCTTC
TRBD2,NA,TRBV10-2,16,TRBJ2-1,CASRTGTSGLYNEQFF,TGCGCCAGCAGAACCGGGACTAGCGGACTCTACAATGAGCAGTTCTTC
TRBD1,NA,TRBV11-2,15,TRBJ2-7,CASSLPAAGGYEQYF,TGTGCCAGCAGCTTACCCGCGGCAGGGGGCTACGAGCAGTACTTC
NA,NA,TRBV29-1,14,TRBJ2-3,CSVIQGAGGDTQYF,TGCAGCGTAATACAGGGGGCGGGGGGAGATACGCAGTATTTT
NA,NA,TRBV5-4,14,TRBJ2-4,CASSLGLAKNIQYF,TGTGCCAGCAGCTTGGGGCTTGCCAAAAACATTCAGTACTTC
TRBD1,NA,TRBV5-4,15,TRBJ1-2,CASSPAGGASYGYTF,TGTGCCAGCAGCCCGGCAGGGGGCGCCAGCTATGGCTACACCTTC
TRBD2,NA,TRBV7-2,17,TRBJ2-7,CASSLTGGTILTYEQYF,TGTGCCAGCAGCTTAACCGGCGGGACTATACTTACCTACGAGCAGTACTTC
TRBD1,NA,TRBV7-9,16,TRBJ2-1,CASSKRGTGLYNEQFF,TGTGCCAGCAGCAAAAGGGGGACAGGGCTCTACAATGAGCAGTTCTTC
NA,NA,TRBV6-5,13,TRBJ2-5,CASSYRRQETQYF,TGTGCCAGCAGTTACAGGCGGCAAGAGACCCAGTACTTC
TRBD2,NA,TRBV7-2,14,TRBJ2-1,CASRDWGGNNEQFF,TGTGCCAGCAGGGATTGGGGGGGTAACAATGAGCAGTTCTTC
TRBD2,NA,TRBV6-5,15,TRBJ2-1,CASSYKTSGSVEQFF,TGTGCCAGCAGTTATAAAACTAGCGGGAGTGTGGAGCAGTTCTTC
TRBD1,NA,TRBV7-9,16,TRBJ2-1,CASSSRQGAVYNEQFF,TGTGCCAGCAGCTCACGACAGGGGGCGGTCTACAATGAGCAGTTCTTC
NA,NA,TRBV25-1,14,TRBJ1-3,CASTPHSGGNTIYF,TGTGCCAGCACTCCCCACTCGGGTGGAAACACCATATATTTT
TRBD1,NA,TRBV10-3,16,TRBJ1-2,CAIRPGQGINNYGYTF,TGTGCCATCAGACCCGGACAGGGGATTAATAACTATGGCTACACCTTC
TRBD2,NA,TRBV19,17,TRBJ2-3,CASSIETSGSSTDTQYF,TGTGCCAGTAGTATAGAAACTAGCGGATCTAGCACAGATACGCAGTATTTT
TRBD1,NA,TRBV7-9,16,TRBJ2-6,CASSTYRGRGANVLTF,TGTGCCAGCAGCACGTACAGGGGGCGTGGGGCCAACGTCCTGACTTTC
NA,NA,TRBV11-2,14,TRBJ2-5,CASSLNEGKETQYF,TGTGCCAGCAGCTTAAATGAAGGGAAAGAGACCCAGTACTTC
NA,once,TRBV6-1,15,TRBJ1-5,CASSPRDASNQPQHF,TGTGCCAGCAGTCCCAGGGACGCTAGCAATCAGCCCCAGCATTTT
TRBD1,NA,TRBV5-6,16,TRBJ1-4,CASSLYYGQGGEKLFF,TGTGCCAGCAGCTTGTATTACGGGCAGGGGGGTGAAAAACTGTTTTTT
NA,NA,TRBV11-2,14,TRBJ1-2,CASSLGGLLTGYTF,TGTGCCAGCAGCTTAGGCGGTCTTCTTACTGGCTACACCTTC
TRBD2,NA,TRBV7-8,15,TRBJ2-7,CASSTVLAGVNEQYF,TGTGCCAGCAGCACCGTTCTAGCGGGAGTAAACGAGCAGTACTTC
NA,NA,TRBV4-1,11,TRBJ2-3,CASSHSDTQYF,TGCGCCAGCAGCCACTCGGATACGCAGTATTTT
TRBD1,NA,TRBV5-1,14,TRBJ2-7,CASSPTGGPYEQYF,TGCGCCAGCAGCCCAACAGGGGGGCCCTACGAGCAGTACTTC
NA,NA,TRBV6-6,13,TRBJ2-2,CASRLHATGELFF,TGTGCCAGCAGGCTACACGCCACCGGGGAGCTGTTTTTT
NA,NA,TRBV5-6,14,TRBJ1-2,CASSVIQKNYGYTF,TGTGCCAGCAGCGTAATCCAGAAGAACTATGGCTACACCTTC
NA,NA,TRBV18,16,TRBJ1-5,CASSPFPKHSNQPQHF,TGTGCCAGCTCACCATTCCCGAAGCATAGCAATCAGCCCCAGCATTTT
NA,NA,TRBV7-7,15,TRBJ2-5,CASSLGPTAQETQYF,TGTGCCAGCAGCTTAGGTCCCACAGCCCAAGAGACCCAGTACTTC
NA,NA,TRBV5-8,13,TRBJ1-1,CASSLVPSTEAFF,TGTGCCAGCAGCTTGGTACCTAGCACTGAAGCTTTCTTT
NA,NA,TRBV11-2,16,TRBJ2-2,CASSLQGTIHTGELFF,TGTGCCAGCAGCTTACAGGGGACTATACACACCGGGGAGCTGTTTTTT
TRBD1,NA,TRBV13,17,TRBJ2-2,CASSHRGRGPNTGELFF,TGTGCCAGCAGCCACCGGGGCAGGGGGCCGAACACCGGGGAGCTGTTTTTT
TRBD1,NA,TRBV6-5,14,TRBJ2-5,CASRIGQGGQTQYF,TGTGCCAGCAGAATTGGACAGGGCGGACAGACCCAGTACTTC
NA,NA,TRBV19,15,TRBJ1-4,CASSRWREGGEKLFF,TGTGCCAGTAGTCGGTGGAGGGAGGGGGGTGAAAAACTGTTTTTT
TRBD1,large,TRBV12-5,14,TRBJ1-2,CASGLMGQGHGYTF,TGTGCTAGTGGTTTAATGGGACAGGGACATGGCTACACCTTC
NA,NA,TRBV27,14,TRBJ1-2,CASSSTDKGYGYTF,TGTGCCAGCAGTTCCACGGACAAAGGATATGGCTACACCTTC
TRBD2,few,TRBV10-3,15,TRBJ2-3,CAISDGRVSTDTQYF,TGTGCCATCAGTGACGGGAGGGTTAGCACAGATACGCAGTATTTT
NA,NA,TRBV7-6,14,TRBJ2-7,CASSPGPPPGEQYF,TGTGCCAGCTCACCCGGGCCCCCTCCGGGCGAGCAGTACTTC
NA,NA,TRBV11-2,16,TRBJ1-4,CASSLRAAEKNEKLFF,TGTGCCAGCAGCTTAAGAGCGGCAGAGAAGAATGAAAAACTGTTTTTT
TRBD1,NA,TRBV11-2,14,TRBJ1-5,CASSHGTGKQPQHF,TGTGCCAGCAGCCATGGGACAGGGAAACAGCCCCAGCATTTT
NA,NA,TRBV18,14,TRBJ2-7,CASSPPVLTYEQYF,TGTGCCAGCTCACCTCCCGTTCTCACCTACGAGCAGTACTTC
TRBD2,NA,TRBV11-1,15,TRBJ2-7,CASSLLAGISYEQYF,TGTGCCAGCAGCCTACTAGCGGGGATCTCCTACGAGCAGTACTTC
NA,NA,TRBV7-2,13,TRBJ1-3,CASLQGSGNTIYF,TGTGCCTCTCTCCAGGGTTCTGGAAACACCATATATTTT
NA,NA,TRBV12-5,13,TRBJ1-5,CASGFDRNQPQHF,TGTGCTAGTGGTTTTGACCGCAATCAGCCCCAGCATTTT